Here is one T cell receptor (beta chain) with its context. What it binds is not known. Germline and junction disagree at one end, which may indicate a read error. This sample is drawn from a study of CD8+CD57+ T cells in acquired aplastic anemia. As for the study in general: Across the sorted CD4+ and CD8+ cells, DNA amounts averaged about 3 ug. CD4+ cells from healthy donors averaged around 9.9 million reads.

The CDR3 runs 11 residues. Germline CDR1 reads SNHLY; CDR2 reads FYNNEI. According to the study, genomic DNA was the template for TCR beta VDJ and CDR3 profiling. TCRdb re-derived calls from the reads in MiXCR, one entry per CDR3 protein. The repertoire consists of 180,000 or so distinct CDR3 sequences, with approximately 46% occurring once and the leading ten covering under 3.5%. Regarding the study as a whole: Researchers reported that CD8+ Simpson's diversity was not significantly different in patients versus controls. The same twenty-nine CD8+ CDR3 sequences occurred in patients and in controls.

This sequence joins TRBV2 and TRBJ1-3; 8 bases align to TRBD1. This clonotype originated in a human donor in good health. Sequencing was done on a sample of sorted CD4+, CD8+, or CD8+CD57+ T cells (not recorded which) from PBMCs. The CDR3 here is CASSEGQGRYF. CDR3 bases: TGTGCCAGCAGCGAAGGACAGGGCCGATATTTT.